The source of this TCR beta chain is a study of molecular identifiers for immune sequencing clone quantification. Study background: Replicate RNA came from 20,000 or 100,000 naive CD8 cells and was split five ways, and four parts were sequenced.

This clonotype was counted ten times or more. What it binds is not known. With 2 bases removed from V and 4 bases from J, the gap between germline ends came to 16 bases. Germline values: CDR1 LGHDT, CDR2 YNNKEL (reference sequence). CDR3 length equals 16 residues. TCRdb re-called the PCR reads with MiXCR, one entry per CDR3 protein. Found here are some 650,000 distinct CDR3 sequences, 15% to 20% of them singletons; the top ten hold around 0.86%. The study's findings and limits: Clones with over 20 RNA copies captured over 98% of effector molecules but under 1% of naive ones.

Isolation of naive CD8 T cells was achieved by sorting on a CD8+CD4-CCR7+CD45RA+ phenotype. This receptor was obtained from a human donor in good health. Some libraries in this study had Jurkat cell RNA spiked in. Sample: naive CD8+ T cells from blood, with Jurkat cell RNA spiked in. Noted subset: FACS-sorted CD8+CD4-CCR7+CD45RA+ naive T cells. The chain links TRBV3-1 to TRBJ2-3; TRBD1 or TRBD2 may be the D gene (5 bases each). The CDR3 here is CASSQYRDLGSDTQYF. CDR3 sequence (DNA): TGTGCCAGCAGCCAATACCGGGACCTGGGCTCAGATACGCAGTATTTT.